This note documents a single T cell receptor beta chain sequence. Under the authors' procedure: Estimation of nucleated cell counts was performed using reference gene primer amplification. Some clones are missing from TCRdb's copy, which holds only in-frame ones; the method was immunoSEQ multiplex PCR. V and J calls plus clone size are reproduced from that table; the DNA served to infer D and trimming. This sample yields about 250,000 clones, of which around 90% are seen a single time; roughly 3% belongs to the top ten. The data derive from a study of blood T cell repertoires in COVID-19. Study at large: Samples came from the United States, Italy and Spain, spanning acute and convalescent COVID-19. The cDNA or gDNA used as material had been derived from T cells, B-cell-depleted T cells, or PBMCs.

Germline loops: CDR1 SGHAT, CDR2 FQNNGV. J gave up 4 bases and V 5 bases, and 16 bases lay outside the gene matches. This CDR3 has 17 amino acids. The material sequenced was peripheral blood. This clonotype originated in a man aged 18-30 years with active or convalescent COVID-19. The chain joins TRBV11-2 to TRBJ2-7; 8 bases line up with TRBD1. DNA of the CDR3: TGTGCCAGCAGCCCCCCCATCCCGACAGGGGTATCTTACGAGCAGTACTTC. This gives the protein CASSPPIPTGVSYEQYF.